The 3 T cell receptor beta chains below come from one sample, sequenced in a study of T-cell reconstitution after alpha-beta-depleted transplantation in children. Unique molecular identifiers were incorporated when the TCRbeta library was constructed. TCRdb redid the calling of the PCR reads with MiXCR, one entry per CDR3 protein. The sample includes nearly 400,000 distinct CDR3 sequences, roughly 22% of them seen just once. Source: PBMCs from the stem cell graft donor, taken from the stem cell graft. The receptors stem from a human donor who donated a stem cell graft to a child with acute myeloid leukemia.

J is TRBJ2-7 and V is TRBV29-1; D remains ambiguous. Germline V lookup: CDR1 SQVTM, CDR2 ANQGSEA. Trimming removed 5 bases at V and 4 bases at J, with 12 bases between. The CDR3 is 12 residues long. CDR3 nucleotide sequence: TGCAGCGTTAATGAGCGAGGTTACGAGCAGTACTTC. It yields the protein CSVNERGYEQYF.

This chain links TRBV12-3 or TRBV12-4 with TRBJ2-5, with TRBD1 matching over 8 bases. The length of the CDR3 is 13 residues. Germline trimming cut 6 bases from V and 5 bases from J; bases unmatched to any gene: 5. CDR3 nucleotide sequence: TGTGCCAGCAGCCCCGCAGGGGGCGAGACCCAGTACTTC. As protein: CASSPAGGETQYF.

This clonotype has a count of ten or more. The chain is built from TRBV12-3 or TRBV12-4 and TRBJ2-1; D is ambiguous. V was trimmed by 6 bases and J by 6 bases, leaving 9 bases between them. This CDR3 comprises 12 residues. The DNA for the CDR3 is TGTGCCAGCAGCCAGCCCGCCAATGAGCAGTTCTTC. This encodes CASSQPANEQFF.